This T cell receptor (beta chain) was identified in a study of monozygotic twins with inflammatory bowel disease (dated by TCRdb to between 2018 and 2021). About the study as a whole: The full study comprised around 30 monozygotic twin pairs: nine German pairs (four IBD-concordant, five IBD-discordant) and 19 IBD-discordant Danish pairs. Within discordant pairs, disease-associated traits were sought mainly by comparing IBD patients with their genetically identical healthy co-twins. Each individual had, on average, about 151 000 unique TCRalpha sequences and 181 000 unique TCRbeta sequences available for analysis.

The CDR3 spans 13 residues, from the cysteine through the phenylalanine. The DNA sequence is not available. In regard to this clonotype: Its binding antigen is unknown.

The method behind the library was 5' RACE. The input for every TCR library was approximately 3,500 ng of total RNA. For each sample, cDNA synthesis was carried out in eight separate reactions using SMARTScribe reverse transcriptase. During cDNA synthesis, template switching introduced unique molecular identifiers that contained a 6-nucleotide sample barcode. Amplification of TCRalpha and TCRbeta cDNA involved two nested PCRs of approximately 17 and 9 cycles, and each PCR was followed by bead purification. Before amplification, cDNA was treated with uracil DNA-glycosylase and purified using the QIAquick PCR purification kit. The second PCR was the step at which Illumina TruSeq-compatible adapters and sample-specific barcodes were added. TapeStation and Qubit were used to check library quality and concentration, and 5 ng of each library went into the pool. The pooled libraries were sequenced with 2 x 100 bp reads and custom sequencing primers on an Illumina HiSeq2500 single-index Rapid Run. Per the original workflow: UMI-based consensus assembly with MiGEC version 1.2.6 was used to correct PCR and sequencing errors. MiXCR version 2.1.1 was used to carry out V(D)J alignment, clonotype assembly and CDR3 extraction. To normalise gene usage, clonotype sharing and MAIT/NKT TCR abundance, the top 1000, 10 000 and 20 000 clonotypes in each sample were analysed. Diversity was computed as the inverse Simpson index with the vegan R package after downsampling to 27 000 UMIs. Paired Mann-Whitney U tests were applied to discordant twin pairs, with Benjamini-Hochberg correction for multiple testing. TCRdb reprocessed the reads and provides one entry for every CDR3 protein sequence; no DNA is given. The V and J calls were not made by the authors but by TCRdb's processing. For this sample, the table gives about 380,000 distinct CDR3 sequences. The leading ten clones occupy 2.5% to 3% of the sample.

Study-wide conclusions, independent of this receptor: The results gave no support for a single strong signal or clonotype linked to IBD. Measured by the inverse Simpson index, TCRbeta repertoire diversity was lower in IBD patients than in their healthy co-twins. The analysis was unable to tell different T cell subtypes apart. Background noise and inter-individual variability may have been introduced into the repertoires by the differing immunosuppressive treatments among patients. Compared with healthy twins, IBD patients shared fewer clonotypes with other individuals, and the difference was most pronounced in patients with signs of disease activity. Repertoire similarity did not differ between concordant and discordant twins, possibly due to limited statistical power.

From each donor, a roughly 2.6 ml peripheral blood sample was collected into PAXgene tubes and stored at -80 degrees C. Total RNA was isolated from whole blood with the PAXgene blood miRNA kit on an automated QIAcube, without T cell sorting. Peripheral blood from monozygotic twin pairs who were concordant or discordant for inflammatory bowel disease underwent deep TCRalpha and TCRbeta repertoire profiling using unique molecular barcoding. For every twin pair, smoking habits were documented, and each individual was categorised as a current, former or never smoker. The receptor's source is a human donor with ulcerative colitis or Crohn's disease, or a healthy co-twin of an affected twin (not recorded which). Sequencing was performed on blood. The chain employs TRBV12-3 or TRBV12-4 and TRBJ1-2. The CDR3 protein is CASNRAFNYGYTF.